This entry lists 7 T cell receptor beta chains sequenced from one sample in a study of T cell responses to AZD1222 COVID-19 vaccine. Profiled with immunoSEQ multiplex PCR; TCRdb holds only in-frame clones, not every one. Among tens of thousands of clones listed, approximately 80% were seen once. The sequencing used peripheral blood, collected 28 days after the second AZD1222 dose. These receptors all stem from an adult who received the AZD1222 COVID-19 vaccine.

The rearrangement uses TRBV19 and TRBJ1-5; tentative D call: TRBD1 (6 bases). Germline CDR1 and CDR2: LNHDA and SQIVND (reference sequence). This CDR3 has 13 amino acids. V was pared by 5 bases and J by 2 bases, with 7 bases between. As DNA, the CDR3 is TGTGCCAGTAGTTGGACAGGCAATCAGCCCCAGCATTTT. Amino acids: CASSWTGNQPQHF.

CDR3 coding DNA: TGTGCCAGCAGTTCCGGACAGGGCAAAGAGACCCAGTACTTC. Its protein product is CASSSGQGKETQYF. The rearrangement links TRBV28 to TRBJ2-5; 8 nucleotides match TRBD1. The CDR3 covers 14 residues. The germline V gene encodes CDR1 MDHEN and CDR2 SYDVKM. Trimming removed 4 bases from V and 3 bases from J; junction bases left unmatched: 4. The variable domain in full, completed from reference TRBV28 and TRBJ2-5, reads DVKVTQSSRYLVKRTGEKVFLECVQDMDHENMFWYRQDPGLGLRLIYFSYDVKMKEKGDIPEGYSVSREKKERFSLILESASTNQTSMYLCASSSGQGKETQYFGPGTRLLVL.

The V call is TRBV29-1, the J call TRBJ2-2; weak D call: TRBD1 (6 bases). The CDR3 runs 13 residues. Per germline, CDR1 SQVTM and CDR2 ANQGSEA. V was cut by 7 bases and J by 4 bases, with 13 bases left in between. The DNA for the CDR3 is TGCAGCGGCTACAGGGTCGGCACCGGGGAGCTGTTTTTT. This translates into CSGYRVGTGELFF.

This clone was seen more than once but under ten times. The chain links TRBV2 to TRBJ1-1; D is uncertain. Germline CDR1 and CDR2: SNHLY and FYNNEI. The V and J ends lost 3 bases and 5 bases respectively, with 10 bases between them. The CDR3 runs 13 residues. The CDR3 coding sequence is TGTGCCAGCAGTGATATGGGCCGTACTGAAGCTTTCTTT. As protein: CASSDMGRTEAFF.

The chain uses TRBV7-6 and TRBJ1-3, with TRBD1 as a possible D gene (6 bases). V was shortened by 1 base and J by 1 base, with 11 bases between the two germline ends. The CDR3 sequence is 16 residues long. The V gene's germline CDR1 is SGHVS and CDR2 FNYEAQ. CDR3 region: CASSLEGGASGNTIYF. DNA for the CDR3: TGTGCCAGCAGCTTAGAGGGGGGGGCATCTGGAAACACCATATATTTT.

The chain links TRBV3-1 (or the pseudogene TRBV3-2) to TRBJ1-1; D gene unclear. Trimming stripped 1 base from V and 8 bases from J, with 14 bases between. Germline-derived CDR1 and CDR2 are LGHDT and YNNKEL (reference sequence). This CDR3 has 14 amino acids. CDR3 loop: CASSQGQSPREAFF. The CDR3 coding sequence is TGTGCCAGCAGCCAAGGCCAATCACCCAGGGAAGCTTTCTTT.

Comment on this clone: One junction end disagrees with the germline gene, perhaps due to a read error. The chain employs TRBV2 and TRBJ2-5, with D maybe TRBD1 (5 bases). The CDR3 is made up of 12 amino acids. Germline assignment: CDR1 SNHLY and CDR2 FYNNEI. As DNA, the CDR3 is TGTGCCGGCAGACAGACGCAAGAGACCCAGTACTTC. This sequence encodes CAGRQTQETQYF.